Listed below are T cell receptor beta chains from one sample, sequenced in a study of blood T cell repertoires in COVID-19. Clones were read by immunoSEQ multiplex PCR, and TCRdb kept only the in-frame ones, dropping some. The table shows 250,000 or so clones, with approximately 83% occurring only once. What was sequenced was peripheral blood. Receptors originate from a human donor in a cohort sampled during active COVID-19. Both conserved end residues are part of each CDR3. The D gene is left open where the match is weak. Only part of the rows carry a size: once, few, many, or a class if the clone is expanded.

J gene	D gene	V gene	clone size	CDR3 DNA	CDR3 protein
TRBJ1-6	NA	TRBV9	NA	TGTGCCAGCAGCGTAGAGACAGAGAATTCACCCCTCCACTTT	CASSVETENSPLHF
TRBJ2-5	NA	TRBV10-1	NA	TGCGCCAGCAGTGAGTCGCTGAGCTCGGAGACCCAGTACTTC	CASSESLSSETQYF
TRBJ2-7	TRBD1	TRBV12-5	NA	TGTGCTAGTGGTTTGGTACTAGGGACAGGATCCTACGAGCAGTACTTC	CASGLVLGTGSYEQYF
TRBJ2-1	NA	TRBV6-6	NA	TGTGCCAGCAGTTACTCGGGCCAGGAGCAGTTCTTC	CASSYSGQEQFF
TRBJ2-7	NA	TRBV2	NA	TGTGCCAGCAGTGAAGAGGGGGGGCTGGACGAGCAGTACTTC	CASSEEGGLDEQYF
TRBJ2-3	TRBD2	TRBV10-3	NA	TGTGCCATCAGTGAGTCGAATCGGGGGGTGGATACGCAGTATTTT	CAISESNRGVDTQYF
TRBJ2-7	TRBD1	TRBV27	NA	TGTGCCAGCAGCACCCTCCTGGACAGGGGGCTAGCCTACGAGCAGTACTTC	CASSTLLDRGLAYEQYF
TRBJ1-5	TRBD1	TRBV6-5	NA	TGTGCCAGCGGGACAGGGAACAGTCAGCCCCAGCATTTT	CASGTGNSQPQHF
TRBJ2-7	TRBD2	TRBV18	once	TGTGCCAGCTCACCACCGGTCGGGAGGAGCTACGAGCAGTACTTC	CASSPPVGRSYEQYF
TRBJ2-3	TRBD2	TRBV24-1	NA	TGTGCCACCAGCCTGGGATGGCGGGAGGCAGATACGCAGTATTTT	CATSLGWREADTQYF
TRBJ2-7	TRBD1	TRBV13	NA	TGTGCCAGCAGCTTAGGCCGGGCAGGGGGAAGCGAGCAGTACTTC	CASSLGRAGGSEQYF
TRBJ1-4	NA	TRBV4-1	NA	TGCGCCAGCAGCCAGTTCTTTCCCGGTAATGAAAAACTGTTTTTT	CASSQFFPGNEKLFF
TRBJ1-4	NA	TRBV5-1	NA	TGCGCCAGCAGCCGGTCGGCAGGGGATAATGAAAAACTGTTTTTT	CASSRSAGDNEKLFF
TRBJ2-1	TRBD2	TRBV7-9	NA	TGTGCCAGCAGCTCTAGCGGGGGCCTGTACAATGAGCAGTTCTTC	CASSSSGGLYNEQFF
TRBJ2-3	NA	TRBV24-1	NA	TGTGCCACCAGTGATTTGCAGGCAGATACGCAGTATTTT	CATSDLQADTQYF
TRBJ2-5	TRBD2	TRBV5-1	NA	TGCGCCAGCCAGACTAGCGGGAGGGAGTTGGAGACCCAGTACTTC	CASQTSGRELETQYF
TRBJ2-3	NA	TRBV7-2	NA	TGTGCCAGCAGCTTAGCGGGAGTGAGCACAGATACGCAGTATTTT	CASSLAGVSTDTQYF
TRBJ2-7	TRBD1	TRBV24-1	NA	TGTGCCACCAGTACGGGACAGGGACCTCTCCCTAACTACGAGCAGTACTTC	CATSTGQGPLPNYEQYF
TRBJ2-3	TRBD2	TRBV9	NA	TGTGCCAGCAGCGTAGGAGCGGGAGTAGGAGAAGATACGCAGTATTTT	CASSVGAGVGEDTQYF
TRBJ1-1	TRBD1	TRBV5-1	NA	TGCGCCAGCAGCTTGGGGACAGGGATGCTGGACACTGAAGCTTTCTTT	CASSLGTGMLDTEAFF
TRBJ1-2	NA	TRBV5-6	NA	TGTGCCAGCAGCACTCCCCCGGGGGGGGGCTACACCTTC	CASSTPPGGGYTF
TRBJ2-7	NA	TRBV11-2	many	TGTGCCAGCAGTTATCAGGGCCTGGGATACGGGGAGCAGTACTTC	CASSYQGLGYGEQYF
TRBJ2-2	TRBD1	TRBV19	NA	TGTGCCACCCCCACAGGGGGCACCGGGGAGCTGTTTTTT	CATPTGGTGELFF
TRBJ2-7	NA	TRBV10-3	NA	TGTGCCATCAGTTCCGCGGGGCCTTCGTACGAGCAGTACTTC	CAISSAGPSYEQYF
TRBJ1-2	TRBD1	TRBV27	few	TGTGCCAGCAGTCAGACAGGGGGCGCATTCTATGGCTACACCTTC	CASSQTGGAFYGYTF